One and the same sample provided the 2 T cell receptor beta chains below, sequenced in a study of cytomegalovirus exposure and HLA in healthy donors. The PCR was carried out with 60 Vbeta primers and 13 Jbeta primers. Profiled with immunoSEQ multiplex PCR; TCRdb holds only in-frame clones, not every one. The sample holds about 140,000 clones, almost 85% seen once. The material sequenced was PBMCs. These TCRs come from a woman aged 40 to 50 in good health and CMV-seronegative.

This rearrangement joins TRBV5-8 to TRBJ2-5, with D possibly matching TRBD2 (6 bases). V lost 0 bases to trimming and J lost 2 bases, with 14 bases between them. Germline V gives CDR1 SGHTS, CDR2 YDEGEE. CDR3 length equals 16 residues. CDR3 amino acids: CASSLGARGGQETQYF. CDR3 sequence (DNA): TGTGCCAGCAGCTTGGGAGCTAGGGGAGGACAAGAGACCCAGTACTTC.

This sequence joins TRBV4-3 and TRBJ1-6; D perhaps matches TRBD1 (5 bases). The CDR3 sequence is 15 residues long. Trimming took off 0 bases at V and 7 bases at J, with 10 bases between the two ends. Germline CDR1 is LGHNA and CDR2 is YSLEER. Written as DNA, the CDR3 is TGCGCCAGCAGCCAAGATCCTGCAGGGAATTCACCCCTCCACTTT. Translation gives CASSQDPAGNSPLHF.